Below, 27 T cell receptor beta chains from the same sample are listed, as sequenced in a study of T cell responses to AZD1222 COVID-19 vaccine. Profiled with immunoSEQ multiplex PCR; TCRdb holds only in-frame clones, not every one. The sample records roughly 150,000 clones, 85% to 95% being singletons. The sample consisted of peripheral blood, taken on day 0 of AZD1222 vaccination. The origin of the receptors is an adult in good health.

This clone was recorded only once. The V and J genes are TRBV6-6 and TRBJ1-5, with TRBD1 as a possible D gene (6 bases). Germline V gene lookup returns CDR1 MNHNY and CDR2 SVGAGI (reference sequence). The length of the CDR3 is 17 residues. The germline V and J ends were trimmed by 5 bases and 0 bases, with 17 bases remaining between them. The CDR3 protein is CASSRRGTNNSNQPQHF. In DNA, the CDR3 is TGTGCCAGCAGTCGACGCGGGACAAATAATAGCAATCAGCCCCAGCATTTT.

The chain joins TRBV7-2 to TRBJ1-2, with D unresolved. The CDR3 runs 13 residues. V lost 5 bases to trimming and J lost 0 bases, with 7 bases between them. CDR1 SGHTA and CDR2 FQGNSA come from the germline V gene. The CDR3 loop is CASSPVANYGYTF. The CDR3 bases are TGTGCCAGCAGCCCCGTTGCTAACTATGGCTACACCTTC.

Only a few counts were recorded for this clone. The rearrangement joins TRBV19 to TRBJ1-1; D might be TRBD1 (5 bases). Germline CDR1 is LNHDA and CDR2 is SQIVND (reference sequence). This CDR3 contains 16 residues. Deletions cut 7 bases from V and 0 bases from J, with 18 bases between. The chain's CDR3 is CASTPLDGGLNTEAFF. The CDR3 bases are TGTGCCAGTACCCCACTTGACGGGGGACTGAACACTGAAGCTTTCTTT.

The chain carries TRBV28 and TRBJ1-2; TRBD1 is a possible D gene (6 bases). Trimming cost V 1 base and J 4 bases, with 13 bases left between them. This CDR3 contains 15 residues. The germline V gene encodes CDR1 MDHEN and CDR2 SYDVKM. The chain's CDR3 is CASSLYRGLGYGYTF. CDR3 nucleotide sequence: TGTGCCAGCAGTTTATATCGGGGGCTGGGCTATGGCTACACCTTC.

This rearrangement joins TRBV29-1 to TRBJ1-1; no clear D. CDR1 is SQVTM, CDR2 ANQGSEA, per germline. The V end was cut by 7 bases, the J end by 5 bases, with 17 bases between. The CDR3 spans 13 residues. CDR3 DNA sequence: TGCAGCGCAAGAGTGCCTCAGAGGACTGAAGCTTTCTTT. It encodes CSARVPQRTEAFF.

V usage is TRBV29-1 and J usage is TRBJ2-7, with 9 bases that match TRBD1. The CDR3 contains 15 residues. The ends lost 3 bases at V and 6 bases at J; junction bases unmatched: 12. Looked up from germline, CDR1 is SQVTM and CDR2 is ANQGSEA. The DNA of the CDR3 is TGCAGCGTTGATGACCGGGACAGGGAGGGGCGCGAGCAGTACTTC. Amino acid sequence: CSVDDRDREGREQYF.

V is TRBV20-1 and J is TRBJ1-3; 7 positions agree with TRBD1. The germline V gene encodes CDR1 DFQATT and CDR2 SNEGSKA (reference sequence). The CDR3 runs to 17 residues. J was trimmed by 2 bases and V by 3 bases; bases with no gene match: 13. CDR3 protein: CSASRQGEEFAGNTIYF. The CDR3 DNA reads as TGCAGTGCTAGTCGACAGGGAGAGGAATTTGCTGGAAACACCATATATTTT.

The rearrangement uses TRBV5-1 and TRBJ2-3; D is tentatively TRBD1 or TRBD2 (5 bases each). The V gene lost 7 bases and the J gene lost 7 bases, with 22 bases spanning the gap. Germline V gives CDR1 SGHRS, CDR2 YFSETQ. This CDR3 is 15 amino acids long. Written as DNA, the CDR3 is TGCGCCAGCGGGTCCGGGACCCTGAAGAGGAATACGCAGTATTTT. Its protein product is CASGSGTLKRNTQYF.

The rearrangement links TRBV19 to TRBJ1-3, with 7 bases lining up with TRBD1. Germline loops: CDR1 LNHDA, CDR2 SQIVND (reference sequence). V shed 8 bases, J shed 0 bases, and the junction held 7 bases outside the gene matches. The CDR3 is 15 residues long. Here the CDR3 DNA reads TGTGCCAGTGGGGACAGCTCGGTCTCTGGAAACACCATATATTTT. Encoded protein: CASGDSSVSGNTIYF.

The chain combines TRBV10-1 with TRBJ2-1, with 8 bases identical to TRBD2. V lost 8 bases, J lost 5 bases, and 8 bases stayed unmatched. Germline loops: CDR1 WNHNN, CDR2 SYGVQD (reference sequence). The CDR3 runs 14 residues. The CDR3 protein is CASPGTRMDNEQFF. CDR3 DNA: TGCGCCAGCCCCGGGACTAGAATGGACAATGAGCAGTTCTTC.

The CDR3 loop is CAWSGQGAYGYTF. The CDR3 DNA is TGTGCCTGGAGTGGTCAGGGGGCCTATGGCTACACCTTC. The J gene is TRBJ1-2, the V gene TRBV30; 8 bases line up with TRBD1. Trimming at V came to 1 base and at J to 4 bases, leaving 2 bases not matched to a gene. The germline gives CDR1 GTSNPN, CDR2 SVGIG (reference sequence). This CDR3 is 13 amino acids long.

The chain couples TRBV28 to TRBJ2-7; no reliable D call. The V gene lost 6 bases and the J gene lost 0 bases, with 21 bases spanning the gap. The CDR3 is 17 amino acids. Germline assignment: CDR1 MDHEN and CDR2 SYDVKM. The CDR3 nucleotides read TGTGCCAGCAGGAGCAACTTAATGACTTACAGCTCCTACGAGCAGTACTTC. This gives the protein CASRSNLMTYSSYEQYF.

V and J are TRBV6-4 and TRBJ2-1; D possibly corresponds to TRBD2 (6 bases). This CDR3 region has 13 residues. Germline CDR1 reads MRHNA; CDR2 reads SNTAGT. V lost 9 bases, J lost 7 bases, and 16 bases lay in between. Here the CDR3 reads CARRRGLRNEQFF. In DNA form, the CDR3 reads TGTGCCAGAAGGCGGGGCCTTCGGAATGAGCAGTTCTTC.

The gene calls are TRBV24-1 and TRBJ1-2; 7 bases are a match to TRBD1. V shed 0 bases and J 7 bases; nucleotides not matched to a gene: 10. Per germline, CDR1 KGHDR and CDR2 SFDVKD. This CDR3 contains 16 residues. Written as DNA, the CDR3 is TGTGCCACCAGTGATTTGCTGGCACAGGGGATGAGTGGCTACACCTTC. It translates to CATSDLLAQGMSGYTF.

The V and J genes are TRBV9 and TRBJ2-5; the D is unclear. Trimming shortened V by 0 bases and J by 3 bases, and 6 bases separated the two germline ends. There are 13 residues in the CDR3. Germline V gene data show CDR1 as SGDLS and CDR2 as YYNGEE. The CDR3 DNA sequence: TGTGCCAGCAGCGTAGCCCCGGAAGAGACCCAGTACTTC. Translating gives CASSVAPEETQYF.

The chain joins TRBV7-2 to TRBJ2-3; D gene unclear. Trimming cost V 0 bases and J 6 bases, with 16 bases left between them. CDR3 size: 16 residues. The germline V gene has CDR1 SGHTA and CDR2 FQGNSA. CDR3 region: CASSLARLSTWDTQYF. The CDR3 nucleotides are TGTGCCAGCAGCTTAGCGAGACTGTCCACATGGGATACGCAGTATTTT.

The chain is built from TRBV2 and TRBJ2-7; TRBD2 agrees at 8 bases. The length of the CDR3 is 14 residues. V shed 4 bases and J 5 bases; nucleotides not matched to a gene: 7. CDR1 and CDR2 (germline): SNHLY, FYNNEI. CDR3 amino acids: CASSGREGRDEQYF. The CDR3 DNA is TGTGCCAGCAGTGGTCGGGAGGGCCGCGACGAGCAGTACTTC.

The V call is TRBV27, the J call TRBJ2-7; D might be TRBD1 (6 bases). The V gene's germline CDR1 is MNHEY and CDR2 SMNVEV (reference sequence). The CDR3 consists of 13 residues. V shed 7 bases and J shed 5 bases, with 15 bases lying between them. The CDR3 sequence is CASKIGGENEQYF. DNA of the CDR3: TGTGCCAGCAAGATAGGGGGAGAGAACGAGCAGTACTTC.

This sequence joins TRBV5-1 and TRBJ2-1; D might be TRBD1 (6 bases). V lost 0 bases and J lost 5, with 9 bases in between. The CDR3 is 14 residues long. In germline, CDR1 is SGHRS, CDR2 YFSETQ. CDR3 DNA: TGCGCCAGCAGCTTGGGTTCAGGGGACAATGAGCAGTTCTTC. Amino acid sequence: CASSLGSGDNEQFF. The full variable domain, rest sourced from reference TRBV5-1 and TRBJ2-1, is KAGVTQTPRYLIKTRGQQVTLSCSPISGHRSVSWYQQTPGQGLQFLFEYFSETQRNKGNFPGRFSGRQFSNSRSEMNVSTLELGDSALYLCASSLGSGDNEQFFGPGTRLTVL.

This chain uses TRBV21-1 with TRBJ2-3; TRBD2 is taken as the D call from the table, unchecked against the DNA. TRBV21-1 has pseudogene status. The CDR3 has 16 amino acids. The CDR3 protein is CASSKGLAASTDTQYF. The CDR3 bases are TGTGCCAGCAGCAAAGGACTAGCGGCTAGCACAGATACGCAGTATTTT.

J is TRBJ1-1 and V is TRBV5-1; TRBD1 agrees at 9 bases. This CDR3 contains 14 residues. Germline-derived CDR1 and CDR2 are SGHRS and YFSETQ. Germline trimming cut 4 bases from V and 1 base from J; bases unmatched to any gene: 2. As DNA, the CDR3 is TGCGCCAGCAGCACACAGGGGGCGAACACTGAAGCTTTCTTT. This codes for CASSTQGANTEAFF.

The chain is built from TRBV6-5 and TRBJ1-2, with a weak D call TRBD1 (6 bases). V shed 6 bases and J shed 4 bases, with 12 bases lying between them. The germline V gene encodes CDR1 MNHEY and CDR2 SVGAGI. CDR3 length equals 13 residues. This chain's CDR3 is CASRGPRGYGYTF. The CDR3 region has the DNA TGTGCCAGCAGGGGCCCCAGGGGCTATGGCTACACCTTC.

This clone was counted only a few times. The rearrangement links TRBV6-5 to TRBJ2-7; D remains ambiguous. CDR1 and CDR2 (germline): MNHEY, SVGAGI. With 7 bases removed from V and 6 bases from J, the gap between germline ends came to 10 bases. The CDR3 is 11 amino acids. Here the CDR3 reads CASTGLREQYF. CDR3 DNA: TGTGCCAGCACCGGGCTTCGCGAGCAGTACTTC.

The sample holds one count of this clone. The chain joins TRBV29-1 to TRBJ1-1, with a weak D call TRBD1 (6 bases). V was shortened by 6 bases and J by 1 base, with 12 bases between the two germline ends. The CDR3 is 13 residues long. Germline V gene data show CDR1 as SQVTM and CDR2 as ANQGSEA. The chain's CDR3 is CSVSGHPNTEAFF. The CDR3 DNA follows: TGCAGCGTATCGGGACACCCGAACACTGAAGCTTTCTTT.

The rearrangement uses TRBV18 and TRBJ2-3; D uncertain. CDR1 and CDR2 from the germline V gene are KGHSH and LQKENI. V was shortened by 0 bases and J by 2 bases, with 6 bases between the two germline ends. CDR3 length: 14 amino acids. The CDR3 reads CASSPPGNTDTQYF. CDR3 sequence (DNA): TGTGCCAGCTCACCACCAGGGAACACAGATACGCAGTATTTT.

This clone was picked up one time. This chain joins TRBV18 and TRBJ2-5; D remains ambiguous. This CDR3 is built from 14 residues. Germline lookup yields CDR1 KGHSH and CDR2 LQKENI. Trimming left V 0 bases short and J 1 base short, with 6 bases between. The CDR3 bases are TGTGCCAGCTCACCACCGAGCACCCAAGAGACCCAGTACTTC. Protein product: CASSPPSTQETQYF.

This chain uses TRBV6-5 with TRBJ2-7; D gene unclear. The V end was cut by 2 bases, the J end by 3 bases, with 8 bases between. The V gene's germline CDR1 is MNHEY and CDR2 SVGAGI. The CDR3 totals 13 residues. CDR3 amino acids: CASSYASSYEQYF. CDR3 bases: TGTGCCAGCAGTTACGCGAGCAGCTACGAGCAGTACTTC.